This TCR beta chain was profiled in a study of lymphopenia after photon versus proton radiotherapy. Notes on the study in general: Relative stability marked proton patients; photon patients lost diversity and naive cells. Post-nadir TCR diversity decline inversely tracked overall survival among those who died.

In its sample, this clone was seen once. The target antigen is unknown. Sequenced by immunoSEQ multiplex PCR; TCRdb stores in-frame clones only, minus some. The sample holds about 62,000 clones, about 90% seen once. The sequence was obtained from a man older than 75 with esophageal cancer. The starting material was peripheral blood, obtained from a patient treated with proton-based radiotherapy.

The CDR3 loop reads CASSLAADLKGETQYF. The CDR3 DNA reads as TGTGCCAGCAGCTTAGCGGCTGACCTCAAGGGAGAGACCCAGTACTTC. The chain recombines TRBV7-9 with TRBJ2-5; no reliable D call. Per the germline V gene, CDR1 is SEHNR and CDR2 is FQNEAQ (reference sequence). V gave up 0 bases and J gave up 4 bases, with 15 bases separating them. This CDR3 comprises 16 residues.